In this sample, the clone carrying this T cell receptor beta chain turned up many times. Antigen: not known. TCRdb re-called the reads with MiXCR, one entry per CDR3 protein. The sample lists 750,000 to 950,000 distinct CDR3 sequences, about 29% occurring once. The data were taken from a study of T cell repertoires in cytomegalovirus infection. General study findings and limits: Within the response measured ex vivo, HLA-C-restricted CMV-specific TCR beta clonotypes were dominant.

V was pared by 0 bases and J by 4 bases, with 13 bases between. Looked up from germline, CDR1 is SGHVS and CDR2 is FNYEAQ. The CDR3 spans 16 residues. V usage is TRBV7-6 and J usage is TRBJ2-1; possibly TRBD2 for D (5 bases). The clonotype was recovered from a human donor in good health (CMV status not recorded). Some clones in this sample may be carry-over from other donors' samples. Specimen: cultured CD8+ T cells from PBMCs, collected from culture after CMV antigen stimulation. In DNA, the CDR3 is TGTGCCAGCAGCTTAGCGAGGAGCGGTCCATACAATGAGCAGTTCTTC. Encoded protein: CASSLARSGPYNEQFF.